This T cell receptor (beta chain) was retrieved from a study of T cells in tumors after PD-1 blockade. V was clipped by 1 base and J by 0 bases, with 12 bases between them. The CDR3 is 16 amino acids. Germline values: CDR1 SGHNT, CDR2 YYREEE (reference sequence). TCRdb's copy holds only in-frame clones and misses some; the assay was immunoSEQ multiplex PCR. The sample has 5,500 to 7,000 clones, 60% to 70% seen once. The rearrangement uses TRBV5-4 and TRBJ2-3; a possible D gene is TRBD2 (5 bases). This specimen consisted of tumor tissue, obtained before anti-PD-1 treatment. This clonotype was obtained from a human donor with basal cell carcinoma. CDR3 DNA: TGTGCCAGCAGCTTGTACGTGGACTCTAGCACAGATACGCAGTATTTT. This codes for CASSLYVDSSTDTQYF.